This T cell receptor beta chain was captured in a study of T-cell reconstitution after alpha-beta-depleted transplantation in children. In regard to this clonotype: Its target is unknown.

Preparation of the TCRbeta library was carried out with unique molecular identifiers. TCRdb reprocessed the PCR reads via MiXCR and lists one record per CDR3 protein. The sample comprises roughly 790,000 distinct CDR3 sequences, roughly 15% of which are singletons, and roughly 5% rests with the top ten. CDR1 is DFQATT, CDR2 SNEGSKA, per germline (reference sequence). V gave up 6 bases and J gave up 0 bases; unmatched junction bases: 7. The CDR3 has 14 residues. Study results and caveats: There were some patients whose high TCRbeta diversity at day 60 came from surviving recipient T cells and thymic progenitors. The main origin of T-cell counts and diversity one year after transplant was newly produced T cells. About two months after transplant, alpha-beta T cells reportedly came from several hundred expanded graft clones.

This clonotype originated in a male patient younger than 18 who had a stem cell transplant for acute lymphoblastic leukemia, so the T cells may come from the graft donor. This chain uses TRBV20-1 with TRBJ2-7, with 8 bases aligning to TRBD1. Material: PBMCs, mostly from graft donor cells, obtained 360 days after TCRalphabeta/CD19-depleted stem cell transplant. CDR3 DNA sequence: TGCAGTGCACACCGACAGGGGACCTCCTACGAGCAGTACTTC. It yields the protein CSAHRQGTSYEQYF.